This note documents a single T cell receptor beta chain sequence. This entry belongs to a study of T cell responses to AZD1222 COVID-19 vaccine. V lost 5 bases to trimming and J lost 2 bases; unmatched junction nucleotides: 2. Germline CDR1 reads ENHRY; CDR2 reads SYGVKD. CDR3 length: 14 residues. The repertoire was sequenced with immunoSEQ multiplex PCR; TCRdb's copy has only in-frame clones and lacks some. The sample includes around 110,000 clones, almost 90% of them seen just once. Sample: peripheral blood, taken on day 0 of AZD1222 vaccination. The clonotype comes from an adult in good health. The chain uses TRBV10-3 and TRBJ2-7; 11 nucleotides line up with TRBD1. CDR3: CAISPGQGAYEQYF. The DNA for the CDR3 is TGTGCCATCAGTCCGGGACAGGGGGCCTACGAGCAGTACTTC.